This record concerns one T cell receptor beta chain sequence. This entry comes from a study of blood T cell repertoires in COVID-19. Looking at the study overall: Acute and convalescent COVID-19 samples came from the United States, Italy and Spain.

This CDR3 comprises 13 residues. V gave up 4 bases and J gave up 4 bases, with 10 bases separating them. CDR1 SEHNR and CDR2 FQNEAQ come from the germline V gene (reference sequence). Sequencing was performed with immunoSEQ multiplex PCR; in TCRdb, only in-frame clones are kept and a portion is missing. Of 55,000 to 80,000 clones listed, under 85% are singletons. What was sequenced was peripheral blood. The chain carries TRBV7-9 and TRBJ1-1; possible D gene TRBD1, 5 bases. This clonotype was obtained from a woman aged 80 or over with active or convalescent COVID-19. The CDR3 here is CASSSQGLTEAFF. In DNA form, the CDR3 reads TGTGCCAGCAGCTCGCAGGGTCTCACTGAAGCTTTCTTT.